What follows is one TCR beta chain and its context. Antigen specificity is unknown. CDR3 length: 14 amino acids. Losses at the gene ends were 3 bases for V and 3 bases for J; bases not matched to a gene: 6. From germline, CDR1 is SGDLS and CDR2 YYNGEE. Here immunoSEQ multiplex PCR was the method, and the copy in TCRdb shows in-frame clones only, minus some. The sample has roughly 640,000 clones, around 97% seen once. The data stem from a study of shared clonotypes between healthy human individuals. Study-level points and caveats: Incompleteness in sorted-subset sequencing, despite large depth, was shown by rarefaction.

The material sequenced was naive CD4+ T cells sorted from blood. The sample's subset: CD45RA+ positively selected. The rearrangement joins TRBV9 to TRBJ2-7; 7 bases match TRBD1. The clonotype originates from a woman in her thirties in good health. For the CDR3, the DNA is TGTGCCAGCAGCGCCCGGGACAGCTACTACGAGCAGTACTTC. This gives the protein CASSARDSYYEQYF.